Each of the 7 T cell receptor beta chains below was sequenced from the same sample in a study of cytomegalovirus exposure and HLA in healthy donors. Use of 60 Vbeta and 13 Jbeta primers characterized the PCR. Profiled with immunoSEQ multiplex PCR; TCRdb holds only in-frame clones, not every one. The table records around 140,000 clones, approximately 79% of them present only once. The sample consisted of PBMCs. These receptors all come from a woman aged 25 to 39 in good health and CMV-seronegative.

CDR3 amino acids: CASSSLSGEQFF. CDR3 bases: TGTGCCAGCAGCTCGCTAAGCGGTGAGCAGTTCTTC. The chain carries TRBV11-2 and TRBJ2-1; tentatively, D is TRBD2 (5 bases). Germline V gene sequence: CDR1 SGHAT, CDR2 FQNNGV. This CDR3 contains 12 residues. Trimming removed 4 bases at V and 9 bases at J, with 10 bases between.

The rearrangement links TRBV28 to TRBJ1-1, with D possibly being TRBD1 (5 bases). This CDR3 spans 15 amino acids. V was cut by 2 bases and J by 1 base, with 11 bases left in between. Germline V gene data show CDR1 as MDHEN and CDR2 as SYDVKM. CDR3 sequence reads: CASSLVGHSNTEAFF. For the CDR3, the DNA is TGTGCCAGCAGTTTAGTAGGACACTCGAACACTGAAGCTTTCTTT.

This clone was found once. The rearrangement joins TRBV19 to TRBJ1-2; TRBD1 is a possible D gene (5 bases). The CDR3 has 14 residues. The V gene's germline CDR1 is LNHDA and CDR2 SQIVND (reference sequence). Trimming removed 3 bases from V and 8 bases from J, with 16 bases in between. The DNA of the CDR3 is TGTGCCAGTAGTATTGGAACAGGCCAGCCCGGCTACACCTTC. It codes for CASSIGTGQPGYTF. The variable domain in full, completed from reference TRBV19 and TRBJ1-2, reads DGGITQSPKYLFRKEGQNVTLSCEQNLNHDAMYWYRQDPGQGLRLIYYSQIVNDFQKGDIAEGYSVSREKKESFPLTVTSAQKNPTAFYLCASSIGTGQPGYTFGSGTRLTVV.

V and J are TRBV9 and TRBJ1-1; D possibly corresponds to TRBD1 (6 bases). The length of the CDR3 is 15 residues. Trimming took off 3 bases at V and 5 bases at J, with 17 bases between the two ends. Germline assignment: CDR1 SGDLS and CDR2 YYNGEE. CDR3: CASSESDRIGTEAFF. CDR3 DNA: TGTGCCAGCAGCGAATCAGACAGGATAGGGACTGAAGCTTTCTTT.

The CDR3 protein is CASSQGQAHSKNSPLHF. For the CDR3, the DNA is TGCGCCAGCAGCCAAGGACAGGCCCATTCGAAGAATTCACCCCTCCACTTT. This sequence joins TRBV4-1 and TRBJ1-6, with a weak D call TRBD1 (6 bases). V shed 1 base and J shed 7 bases, with 17 bases lying between them. Germline values: CDR1 MGHRA, CDR2 YSYEKL. The CDR3 has 17 residues.

The V and J genes are TRBV5-1 and TRBJ2-5; D might be TRBD1 (6 bases). Germline V gives CDR1 SGHRS, CDR2 YFSETQ. The V end lost 4 bases, the J end lost 5 bases, and 12 bases lay between the germline ends. The CDR3 length is 13 residues. CDR3 DNA: TGCGCCAGCAGCCGGACAGCGTCGGAGACCCAGTACTTC. This codes for CASSRTASETQYF.

The V call is TRBV6-1, the J call TRBJ1-5; TRBD1 matches 7 bases. The germline V gene encodes CDR1 MNHNS and CDR2 SASEGT. The CDR3 consists of 18 residues. J gave up 4 bases and V 4 bases, and 16 bases lay outside the gene matches. The CDR3: CASSARDTGEMWNQPQHF. The CDR3 DNA is TGTGCCAGCAGTGCCCGGGACACAGGGGAGATGTGGAATCAGCCCCAGCATTTT.